This T cell receptor beta chain was sequenced during a study of blood T cell repertoires in COVID-19. About the research overall: Acute and convalescent COVID-19 samples came from the United States, Italy and Spain. In each case, the material was cDNA or gDNA derived from T cells, B-cell-depleted T cells, or PBMCs.

How the authors handled the data: Estimation of nucleated cell counts relied on the amplification of reference gene primers. Generated by immunoSEQ multiplex PCR, the TCRdb table keeps only in-frame clones and is missing some. Clone size and V and J calls were adopted from that table, with D and trimming inferred from the DNA. This sample yields over 200,000 clones, of which over 65% are seen a single time; 2.5% to 4% belongs to the top ten. Germline CDR1 MNHEY, CDR2 SVGAGI. The CDR3 has 13 amino acids. Trimming removed 7 bases at V and 4 bases at J, with 11 bases between. V and J are TRBV6-5 and TRBJ2-1; D might be TRBD2 (6 bases). The sample taken for sequencing was peripheral blood. This clonotype was sampled from an elderly woman with acute or convalescent COVID-19. CDR3 sequence (DNA): TGTGCCAGCATCCCGACTAGGTACAATGAGCAGTTCTTC. This codes for CASIPTRYNEQFF.